A single sample is the source of the 18 T cell receptor beta chains below, sequenced in a study of long-term antiretroviral therapy in people with HIV (dated by TCRdb to the early 2020s). The immunoSEQ hsTCRB v3.0 assay was used at survey level resolution to sequence the TRB variable region. The clones in this table, taken by TCRdb from immuneACCESS, are in-frame only. Not every clone is retained; where verified, under half of the shortfall comes from an unresolved V gene, and the cause of the rest is unknown. This sample holds 25,000 to 35,000 clones; approximately 85% were observed only once. The ten largest account for roughly 3.5% of the sample. The source was unsorted PBMCs, collected 0.8 years before starting antiretroviral therapy. Source of these receptors: a man in his late teens or twenties with HIV.

This clone was seen more than once but under ten times. The CDR3 DNA sequence: TGTGCCAGCAGCTTAGTAGCGGAAAACACCATATATTTT. Encoded protein: CASSLVAENTIYF. The chain employs TRBV7-2 and TRBJ1-3; D uncertain. Germline CDR1 and CDR2: SGHTA and FQGNSA. The ends were cut back, 1 base at V and 6 bases at J, with 7 bases in the middle. This CDR3 region has 13 residues.

This chain uses TRBV2 with TRBJ1-5, with unresolved D. V dropped 7 bases and J dropped 7 bases, with 14 bases sitting between them. This CDR3 is 13 amino acids long. CDR1 is SNHLY, CDR2 FYNNEI, per germline. This chain's CDR3 is CASNMKDGQPQHF. In DNA form, the CDR3 reads TGTGCCAGCAACATGAAGGATGGACAGCCCCAGCATTTT. The full variable domain, completed using reference TRBV2 and TRBJ1-5, is EPEVTQTPSHQVTQMGQEVILRCVPISNHLYFYWYRQILGQKVEFLVSFYNNEISEKSEIFDDQFSVERPDGSNFTLKIRSTKLEDSAMYFCASNMKDGQPQHFGDGTRLSIL.

CDR3 DNA: TGTGCCACGGTGGGGGGGCTCACAGATACGCAGTATTTT. Translation gives CATVGGLTDTQYF. The chain uses TRBV19 and TRBJ2-3; the D gene is possibly TRBD2 (7 bases). Germline V gene lookup returns CDR1 LNHDA and CDR2 SQIVND (reference sequence). There are 13 residues in the CDR3. V was pared by 10 bases and J by 2 bases, with 13 bases between.

This clone was detected once. The V and J genes are TRBV11-1 and TRBJ1-2; no reliable D call. The CDR3 covers 14 residues. Trimming shortened V by 2 bases and J by 5 bases, and 12 bases separated the two germline ends. Germline CDR1 reads SGHAT; CDR2 reads FQDESV (reference sequence). CDR3 amino acids: CASSLNWGDYGYTF. Here the CDR3 DNA reads TGTGCCAGCAGCTTAAATTGGGGTGATTATGGCTACACCTTC. The entire variable domain, with the rest obtained from reference TRBV11-1 and TRBJ1-2, is as follows: EAEVAQSPRYKITEKSQAVAFWCDPISGHATLYWYRQILGQGPELLVQFQDESVVDDSQLPKDRFSAERLKGVDSTLKIQPAELGDSAMYLCASSLNWGDYGYTFGSGTRLTVV.

The chain links TRBV25-1 to TRBJ2-5; weak D call: TRBD2 (6 bases). The CDR3 consists of 14 residues. V dropped 2 bases and J dropped 2 bases, with 9 bases sitting between them. Germline-derived CDR1 and CDR2 are MGHDK and SYGVNS. The CDR3 sequence is CASSEQGRQETQYF. CDR3 in DNA: TGTGCCAGCAGTGAACAAGGGAGGCAAGAGACCCAGTACTTC.

The chain joins TRBV9 to TRBJ1-1; no clear D gene. CDR1 SGDLS and CDR2 YYNGEE come from the germline V gene. The length of the CDR3 is 12 residues. The V end lost 0 bases, the J end lost 6 bases, and 6 bases lay between the germline ends. The CDR3 bases are TGTGCCAGCAGCGTAGTAGGGTCTGAAGCTTTCTTT. Translation gives CASSVVGSEAFF.

The chain combines TRBV6-5 with TRBJ2-7; D not resolved. CDR1 is MNHEY and CDR2 is SVGAGI in the germline V gene. The CDR3 is made up of 14 amino acids. V lost 5 bases and J lost 5, with 16 bases in between. The CDR3, as DNA: TGTGCCAGCAGTCGGACCCACGCTAGGAACGAGCAGTACTTC. Translating gives CASSRTHARNEQYF.

The chain couples TRBV11-1 to TRBJ2-7; 7 bases fit TRBD1. In germline, CDR1 is SGHAT, CDR2 FQDESV (reference sequence). V lost 6 bases to trimming and J lost 3 bases; unmatched junction nucleotides: 8. The CDR3 contains 14 residues. The DNA for the CDR3 is TGTGCCAGCAGTTTGACCGGGACAGACTACGAGCAGTACTTC. It codes for CASSLTGTDYEQYF.

The table lists this clone with a few counts. CDR3 residues: CSVSPRVRSYGYTF. For the CDR3, the DNA is TGCAGCGTCTCCCCGCGGGTCAGGAGCTATGGCTACACCTTC. The V and J genes are TRBV29-1 and TRBJ1-2; D call uncertain. This CDR3 has 14 residues. V was cut by 6 bases and J by 4 bases, with 18 bases left in between. Germline CDR1 is SQVTM and CDR2 is ANQGSEA.

This chain connects TRBV7-9 to TRBJ1-2; D not certain. The germline V gene encodes CDR1 SEHNR and CDR2 FQNEAQ (reference sequence). The ends were cut back, 1 base at V and 6 bases at J, with 3 bases in the middle. The CDR3 sequence is 11 residues long. The CDR3 protein is CASSLEDGYTF. The CDR3 nucleotides read TGTGCCAGCAGCTTAGAGGATGGCTACACCTTC.

The chain carries TRBV12-5 and TRBJ2-7; D remains unclear. The CDR3 runs 11 residues. Germline V CDR1 and CDR2: LGHNT, FRNRAP. The V and J ends lost 5 bases and 3 bases respectively, with 5 bases between them. The CDR3 sequence is CASGIHYEQYF. The DNA of the CDR3 is TGTGCTAGTGGTATCCACTACGAGCAGTACTTC.

A single count supports this clone. V usage is TRBV18 and J usage is TRBJ2-7; tentatively, D is TRBD1 (5 bases). Germline V lookup: CDR1 KGHSH, CDR2 LQKENI. Trimming took 3 bases from V and 5 from J, leaving 14 bases between them. This CDR3 is 14 amino acids long. The CDR3 bases are TGTGCCAGCTCACCTATCGGCAGGGCCCACGAGCAGTACTTC. It is translated as CASSPIGRAHEQYF.

This sequence joins TRBV4-3 and TRBJ1-4; D not certain. In germline, CDR1 is LGHNA, CDR2 YSLEER. The CDR3 is made up of 15 amino acids. The V end was cut by 4 bases, the J end by 0 bases, with 9 bases between. CDR3 coding DNA: TGCGCCAGCAGCCGGCTTTATGCAACTAATGAAAAACTGTTTTTT. It encodes CASSRLYATNEKLFF.

This chain connects TRBV30 to TRBJ1-4, with D uncertain. V lost 0 bases and J 10 bases, leaving 6 bases between the germline ends. The CDR3 totals 11 residues. Germline V gene data show CDR1 as GTSNPN and CDR2 as SVGIG (reference sequence). This CDR3 is CAWSVHGKLFF. The CDR3 DNA is TGTGCCTGGAGTGTACACGGAAAACTGTTTTTT.

This chain connects TRBV7-2 to TRBJ1-2, with TRBD1 as a possible D gene (5 bases). The V gene lost 5 bases and the J gene lost 7 bases, with 17 bases spanning the gap. Germline lookup yields CDR1 SGHTA and CDR2 FQGNSA. The CDR3 covers 14 residues. The CDR3 reads CASSPGGGSFGYTF. The CDR3 bases are TGTGCCAGCAGCCCGGGGGGAGGGAGCTTTGGCTACACCTTC.

The rearrangement links TRBV5-1 to TRBJ1-4; D perhaps matches TRBD1 (6 bases). Per the germline V gene, CDR1 is SGHRS and CDR2 is YFSETQ. V dropped 4 bases and J dropped 9 bases, with 16 bases sitting between them. This CDR3 is built from 14 residues. The CDR3 reads CASSLGTPIQKLFF. The CDR3 nucleotides are TGCGCCAGCAGCCTTGGGACACCAATCCAAAAACTGTTTTTT.

V usage is TRBV25-1 and J usage is TRBJ2-7; no firm D call. Between the trimmed V and J ends, which lost 5 bases and 4 bases, there was a span of 9 bases. Germline V gene lookup returns CDR1 MGHDK and CDR2 SYGVNS. This CDR3 region has 12 residues. CDR3 region: CASSNLGYEQYF. The CDR3 DNA sequence: TGTGCCAGCAGTAATCTGGGGTACGAGCAGTACTTC.

In this sample, this clone turned up a few times. The CDR3 sequence: CASSSGQGPYGYTF. In nucleotides, the CDR3 is TGTGCCAGCAGCTCCGGACAGGGCCCATATGGCTACACCTTC. V gene TRBV9 combines with J gene TRBJ1-2, with TRBD1 matching 8 bases. V lost 4 bases to trimming and J lost 5 bases; unmatched junction nucleotides: 7. CDR3 length: 14 amino acids. Germline CDR1 SGDLS, CDR2 YYNGEE.